This T cell receptor beta chain was retrieved from a study of cytomegalovirus exposure and HLA in healthy donors (dated by TCRdb to 2016 to 2017). Describing the broader study: In an earlier analysis of around 540 of the donors, around 300 Gb of sequence data and some 120 million unique TCR beta sequences from some 170 million T cells were reported. All discovery cohort repertoires had been generated on a single sequencing platform. HLA typing included class I and class II loci at four-digit resolution. Along with the roughly 700-subject first cohort, a separate validation cohort of 120 different subjects was used. In a later analysis, previously published TCR beta repertoires from some 640 donors were re-analyzed and high-resolution HLA genotyping was added so that TCR occurrence patterns could be studied. Typing coverage differed by locus: A, B, C, DRB1 and DQB1 were typed in roughly 620-630 donors, DQA1 in 500 to 550, DPA1 in some 570, and DPB1 in 450 to 490. Four or five DR-DQ haplotypes were treated as single units for association and clustering because of strong linkage in the cohort. The genetic ancestry cluster associated with self-reported Caucasian donors included 81% of the 398 genotyped donors. Rather than drawing on any new phenotypic data, the later analysis identified candidate immune exposures from TCR beta sequences and the way those sequences occurred across donors. In an earlier analysis of a few hundred of the donors, high-throughput TCR beta sequencing was used to judge whether each TCR beta V gene segment behaved as functional or pseudogenic. The study combined high-throughput TCR immunosequencing, statistical association of individual TCRs with disease status, and machine learning to predict cytomegalovirus infection status. Across 398 genotyped donors of the cohort, an average of approximately 240,000 unique TCR beta nucleotide sequences per donor were sequenced, and roughly a sixth of those sequences were non-productive. An early release covering roughly 600 HLA-typed donors comprised roughly 300 gigabases of sequencing data and 85 million to 100 million unique TCR sequences. The study was designed to test whether signatures of past pathogen exposure could be identified by cataloging public T cell receptors. A later genetic analysis took genome-wide SNP genotypes for about 55% of the roughly 700 donors and used that subset as a discovery cohort. Donor age, sex, ethnicity and CMV serostatus were collected together with the repertoire data. Using immunosequencing, the study profiled T cell repertoires from 666 subjects and related those repertoires to cytomegalovirus serostatus.

As regards this clone: Its antigen is currently not known.

Library method: the immunoSEQ multiplex PCR assay. For the multiplex PCR, a mixture combining 60 forward primers for TCR Vbeta segments and 13 reverse primers for TCR Jbeta segments was used. The CDR3 region of rearranged TCR beta genes was amplified from genomic DNA by a multiplex PCR assay. The Illumina HiSeq System was used to sequence the amplified TCR beta libraries as 87-base-pair reads. On the authors' methods: In a later analysis, roughly 80 million unique TCR beta chains were counted across the approximately 620 repertoires, and roughly 11 million of these chains were shared by at least two donors. Raw reads were error-corrected and collapsed into unique sequences by a nearest-neighbor algorithm in which closely related sequences were merged to remove PCR and sequencing errors. V, D and J gene segments were assigned by aligning CDR3 sequences to IMGT reference sequences. For a sequence to be retained, a match of at least six nucleotides to both a V gene segment and a J gene segment was required. Rearrangements were classified as productive when the CDR3 lacked stop codons and remained in frame with V and J, and all other rearrangements were classified as non-productive. CDR3 was defined according to IMGT convention as the region running from the second conserved V-encoded cysteine to the conserved J-encoded phenylalanine. The earlier analysis of some 540 of the donors excluded any sequence lacking an unambiguous match to a single V gene segment. In an earlier analysis of approximately 560 of the donors, a V segment was called functional when productive rearrangements were above 56.7%, and segregating when the standard deviation between donors exceeded 5%. A statistical classification framework was built for diagnosing cytomegalovirus status from the catalog of TCR beta chain sequences. V and J gene assignment, in a later analysis, came from comparing TCR nucleotide sequences with IMGT/GENE-DB human TR gene sequences. In a later analysis, CDR3 sequences and most-parsimonious VDJ recombination scenarios were assigned using the TCRdist pipeline. A later analysis defined each TCR beta chain by its CDR3 amino acid sequence plus V-gene family, and excluded reads lacking a unique V-gene family. As a way to deal with suspected cross-contamination and a sequencing artifact, a later analysis dropped hundreds of nucleotide sequences that were highly shared and had low generation probability. In a later analysis, a clonal expansion index for each public chain was calculated from normalized within-repertoire ranks of inferred template counts. In a later analysis, generation probabilities were computed with a VDJ recombination model fitted to out-of-frame rearrangements, and the resulting probabilities were checked against IGoR. In a later analysis, hypergeometric tests were used to score TCR-TCR, TCR-HLA and TCR-CMV co-occurrence, with a repertoire-size bias correction applied to TCR pairs. In a later analysis, false discovery rates were estimated by permuting HLA or CMV assignments 20 times. A later analysis grouped co-occurring TCRs with DBSCAN, adding TCRdist sequence similarity when clustering within HLA-allele-positive subsets. Co-occurrence clustering excluded repertoires with fewer than 30,000 or more than 120,000 public chains, plus five with anomalous nucleotide sharing. This is the immuneACCESS table as TCRdb keeps it, with only in-frame sequences that have V and J called. A part of the clones is gone; compared with another copy, unresolved V genes explain less than half, and the rest is unexplained. The V and J calls and clone size are taken from that table; D and trimming were inferred from the DNA. For this sample, the table gives about 200,000 clones. About 0.74% of the sample goes to the ten largest clones.

General study outcomes and caveats: V-gene and J-gene trimming of TCR beta chains was associated with a missense DCLRE1C variant in a later genetic analysis, and the association was replicated in an independent cohort. In a later analysis, TCR association rates were found to vary across HLA loci, with the most associated TCRs seen for DRB1 alleles and the fewest for HLA-C alleles. Compared with the roughly 600-donor mean, donors in an Asian-associated ancestry cluster had fewer N-insertions in productive TCRs, according to a later genetic analysis. At a false discovery rate of 0.05, a later analysis linked 16,951 TCR beta sequences to specific HLA alleles. CMV serostatus was the only immune exposure information available for the cohort. The 87-base-pair reads could not distinguish some IMGT-functional V segments, including TRBV6-2 and TRBV6-3, so those segments were excluded. Three of the identified cytomegalovirus-associated TCR beta chains were confirmed in vitro to be specific for cytomegalovirus antigens. A further reported finding was that TCR beta sequences accurately predicted the HLA-A and HLA-B alleles for most subjects in the first cohort. An earlier analysis of around 500 of the donors showed that most TCR beta V segments appeared in productive rearrangements either about 87% or about 30% of the time, which broadly matched IMGT annotations. Because HLA typing was unavailable for some donors at each locus, only the typed subset was used in association tests. While some public TCRs were present in many individuals, most TCR sequences turned up only very rarely across donors. Roughly uniform sequencing depth across donors was assumed in presence/absence analyses, although this assumption may not hold. A later analysis found that HLA-associated TCR beta chains were more clonally expanded and had lower generation probabilities than equally common non-associated chains. The authors suggested that the approach could potentially be generalized to other disease states and immunological phenotypes. Cytomegalovirus status was reported to be diagnosed by the classifier with high specificity and sensitivity in both the original and validation cohorts. A later analysis reported that several top co-occurrence clusters appeared linked to parvovirus B19, influenza, CMV and Epstein-Barr virus. In a later analysis, most CMV-associated TCR beta chains were found to appear HLA-restricted, with HLA associations seemingly driven largely by CMV exposure. A cluster of highly shared sequence variants was judged likely to be a technical artifact of the sequencing pipeline. Linkage disequilibrium might explain the correlated functional status among segregating V segments, but an unknown experimental factor could not be ruled out. The study listed over 150 TCR beta chains as associated with cytomegalovirus. The earlier analysis of 587 of the donors excluded some 15 rarely observed V segments, including chromosome 9 orphons, because counts were too low. When HLA alleles, especially DR and DQ, strongly co-occurred, TCR associations were difficult to assign to individual alleles. The cohort was sequenced for TCR beta chains only, and without alpha or paired-chain data the features that could be detected were limited.

CDR1 and CDR2 are read off the germline V gene as SGHTS and YDEGEE. V lost 3 bases and J lost 7 bases, and the count of bases not matched to a germline gene is 12. Including cysteine and phenylalanine, the CDR3 has 15 amino acids. Only the CDR3 DNA is retained, 45 bases long and in frame from the first base. The cohort was made up of around 720 healthy bone marrow donors. Cohort members were all nominally healthy when sampled, although unrecorded immune exposures were likely present. The donor was CMV seronegative and belonged to the group of around 350 seronegative cohort members. A peripheral blood sample was collected from each donor, and TCR beta sequencing was performed on peripheral blood mononuclear cells. The Qiagen DNeasy Blood Extraction Kit was used to extract genomic DNA from the blood cell samples.

Here the chain combines TRBV5-8 and TRBJ2-7; 8 nucleotides in the junction match TRBD1. This receptor was taken from a boy aged 10-17 years in good health and CMV-seronegative. Sequenced: PBMCs. The bases read TGTGCCAGCAGCTCCGGGACAGGACCCTTGGTGGAGCAGTACTTC. The translation is CASSSGTGPLVEQYF.